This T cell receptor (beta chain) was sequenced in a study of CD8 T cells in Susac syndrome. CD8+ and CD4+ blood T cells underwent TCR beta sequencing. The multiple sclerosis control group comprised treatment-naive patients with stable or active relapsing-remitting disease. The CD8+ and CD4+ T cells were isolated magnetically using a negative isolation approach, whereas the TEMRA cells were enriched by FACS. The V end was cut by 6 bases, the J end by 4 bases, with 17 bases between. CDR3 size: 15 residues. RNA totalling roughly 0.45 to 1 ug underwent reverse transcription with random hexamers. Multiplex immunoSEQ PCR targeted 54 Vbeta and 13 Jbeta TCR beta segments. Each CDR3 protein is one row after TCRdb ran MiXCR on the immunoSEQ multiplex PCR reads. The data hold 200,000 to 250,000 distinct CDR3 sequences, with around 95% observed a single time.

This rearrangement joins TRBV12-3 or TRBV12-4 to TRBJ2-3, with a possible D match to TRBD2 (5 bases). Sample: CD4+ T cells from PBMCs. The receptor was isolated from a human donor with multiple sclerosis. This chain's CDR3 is CASRKEDLGPDTQYF. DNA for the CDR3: TGTGCCAGCAGGAAGGAGGACCTGGGCCCAGATACGCAGTATTTT.